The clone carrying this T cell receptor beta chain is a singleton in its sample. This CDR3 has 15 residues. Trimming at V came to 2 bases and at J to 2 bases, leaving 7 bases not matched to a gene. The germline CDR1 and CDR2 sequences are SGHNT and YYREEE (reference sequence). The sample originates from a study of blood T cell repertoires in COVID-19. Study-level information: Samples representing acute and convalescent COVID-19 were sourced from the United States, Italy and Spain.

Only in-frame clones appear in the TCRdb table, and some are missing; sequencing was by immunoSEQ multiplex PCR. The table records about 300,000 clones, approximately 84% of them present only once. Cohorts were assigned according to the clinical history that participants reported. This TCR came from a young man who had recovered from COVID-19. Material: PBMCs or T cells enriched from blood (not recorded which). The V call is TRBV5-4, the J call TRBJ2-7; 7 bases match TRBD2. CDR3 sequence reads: CASSLMTGRAYEQYF. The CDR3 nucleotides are TGTGCCAGCAGCTTAATGACGGGGAGGGCCTACGAGCAGTACTTC.